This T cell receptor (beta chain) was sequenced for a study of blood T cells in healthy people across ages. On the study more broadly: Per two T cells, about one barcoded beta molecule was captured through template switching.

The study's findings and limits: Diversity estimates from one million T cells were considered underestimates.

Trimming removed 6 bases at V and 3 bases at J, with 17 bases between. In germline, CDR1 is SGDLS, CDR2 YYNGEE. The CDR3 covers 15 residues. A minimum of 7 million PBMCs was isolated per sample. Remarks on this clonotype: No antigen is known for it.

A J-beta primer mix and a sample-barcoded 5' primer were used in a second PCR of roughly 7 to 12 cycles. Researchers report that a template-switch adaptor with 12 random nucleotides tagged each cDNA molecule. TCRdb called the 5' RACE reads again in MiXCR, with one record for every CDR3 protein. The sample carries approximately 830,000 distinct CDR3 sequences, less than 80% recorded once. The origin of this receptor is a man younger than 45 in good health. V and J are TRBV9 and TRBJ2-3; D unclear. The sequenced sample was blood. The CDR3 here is CASTRAGELTDTQYF. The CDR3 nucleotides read TGTGCCAGCACCCGAGCAGGCGAGTTGACAGATACGCAGTATTTT.